These T cell receptor beta chains were read from a single sample in a study of T cell repertoires in cytomegalovirus infection. TCRdb reanalysed the reads using MiXCR and keeps one entry per CDR3 protein. The table shows approximately 400,000 distinct CDR3 sequences, with 31% occurring only once. Sequencing was done on a sample of PBMCs. The source of these receptors is a human donor in good health (CMV status not recorded). Some clones in this sample may be carry-over from other donors' samples. CDR3s include the opening cysteine and the closing phenylalanine or tryptophan. Fields, in order: J gene, D gene, V gene, clone size, CDR3 protein, CDR3 DNA. The D gene is left open where the match is weak. For some rows the clone size is stated as once, few or many, or as a class when expanded; others skip it.

J gene: TRBJ1-3
D gene: -
V gene: TRBV7-2
clone size: many
CDR3 protein: CASSSTFSSGNTIYF
CDR3 DNA: TGTGCCAGCAGCTCGACTTTTAGCTCTGGAAACACCATATATTTT

J gene: TRBJ1-5
D gene: TRBD1
V gene: TRBV7-2
clone size: many
CDR3 protein: CASTPGTGGNQPQHF
CDR3 DNA: TGTGCCAGCACTCCCGGGACAGGGGGCAATCAGCCCCAGCATTTT

J gene: TRBJ2-7
D gene: -
V gene: TRBV7-9
clone size: -
CDR3 protein: CASSGLEQYF
CDR3 DNA: TGTGCCAGCAGCGGACTAGAGCAGTACTTC

J gene: TRBJ2-3
D gene: TRBD2
V gene: TRBV6-1
clone size: many
CDR3 protein: CASSLTGLAGGESTDTQYF
CDR3 DNA: TGTGCCAGCAGTCTAACGGGACTAGCGGGGGGGGAGAGCACAGATACGCAGTATTTT

J gene: TRBJ1-1
D gene: TRBD1
V gene: TRBV6-5
clone size: -
CDR3 protein: CASSRGQGWTEAFF
CDR3 DNA: TGTGCCAGCAGCAGGGGACAGGGGTGGACTGAAGCTTTCTTT

J gene: TRBJ1-3
D gene: -
V gene: TRBV5-1
clone size: once
CDR3 protein: CASSLGFRGPLSGNTIYF
CDR3 DNA: TGCGCCAGCAGCTTGGGGTTCCGGGGCCCACTCTCTGGAAACACCATATATTTT

J gene: TRBJ2-3
D gene: -
V gene: TRBV5-1
clone size: -
CDR3 protein: CASSWEQGTDTQYF
CDR3 DNA: TGCGCCAGCAGCTGGGAGCAGGGAACAGATACGCAGTATTTT

J gene: TRBJ2-7
D gene: TRBD1
V gene: TRBV28
clone size: few
CDR3 protein: CASSLGAGTGDDEQYF
CDR3 DNA: TGTGCCAGCAGTTTAGGCGCCGGGACAGGGGACGACGAGCAGTACTTC

J gene: TRBJ2-1
D gene: -
V gene: TRBV7-2
clone size: many
CDR3 protein: CASTPSPRGTYNEQFF
CDR3 DNA: TGTGCCAGCACCCCCTCCCCCCGAGGAACCTACAATGAGCAGTTCTTC

J gene: TRBJ2-7
D gene: TRBD1
V gene: TRBV4-1
clone size: -
CDR3 protein: CASSQGIWTGVYEQYF
CDR3 DNA: TGCGCCAGCAGCCAAGGTATTTGGACAGGGGTCTACGAGCAGTACTTC